The rows below give T cell receptor beta chains drawn from one sample of a study of blood T cells in healthy people across ages. Each CDR3 protein is one row after TCRdb ran MiXCR on the 5' RACE reads. The data hold some 920,000 distinct CDR3 sequences, with just over 50% observed a single time. The sequenced material came from blood. The receptor source for this set is a woman aged 55-69 years in good health. Both conserved end residues are part of each CDR3. A D gene is named only where the DNA matches it firmly. Where a row states a size, it is once, few, many or the class of an expanded clone; other rows omit it.

j_gene: TRBJ2-1; d_gene: TRBD2; v_gene: TRBV2; abundance: once; CDR3aa: CASSEVSGRPNEQFF; CDR3nt: TGTGCCAGCAGTGAAGTTAGCGGGAGGCCAAATGAGCAGTTCTTC
j_gene: TRBJ2-7; d_gene: TRBD1; v_gene: TRBV12-3/TRBV12-4; abundance: few; CDR3aa: CASSLLQGAGEQYF; CDR3nt: TGTGCCAGCAGTTTGTTGCAGGGGGCTGGCGAGCAGTACTTC
j_gene: TRBJ2-7; d_gene: .; v_gene: TRBV4-1; abundance: .; CDR3aa: CASSQDGQGYEQYF; CDR3nt: TGCGCCAGCAGCCAAGATGGTCAGGGGTATGAGCAGTACTTC
j_gene: TRBJ2-7; d_gene: .; v_gene: TRBV4-2; abundance: many; CDR3aa: CASSQDSGAYEQYF; CDR3nt: TGTGCCAGCAGCCAAGATTCGGGAGCCTACGAGCAGTACTTC
j_gene: TRBJ2-1; d_gene: .; v_gene: TRBV7-3; abundance: .; CDR3aa: CASSFNIGNEQFF; CDR3nt: TGTGCCAGCAGCTTTAACATAGGGAATGAGCAGTTCTTC
j_gene: TRBJ2-1; d_gene: TRBD2; v_gene: TRBV20-1; abundance: .; CDR3aa: CSASDLSGRVDEQFF; CDR3nt: TGCAGTGCTAGTGATCTGAGCGGGAGGGTCGATGAGCAGTTCTTC
j_gene: TRBJ1-1; d_gene: TRBD1; v_gene: TRBV20-1; abundance: .; CDR3aa: CSARTTGGMNTEAFF; CDR3nt: TGCAGTGCTAGAACTACAGGGGGCATGAACACTGAAGCTTTCTTT
j_gene: TRBJ1-4; d_gene: TRBD1; v_gene: TRBV7-2; abundance: .; CDR3aa: CASSSKQGPYEKLFF; CDR3nt: TGTGCCAGCAGCTCAAAACAGGGGCCTTACGAAAAACTGTTTTTT
j_gene: TRBJ2-7; d_gene: TRBD1; v_gene: TRBV11-2; abundance: .; CDR3aa: CASSQNPGQGGEQYF; CDR3nt: TGTGCCAGCAGCCAAAATCCGGGACAGGGAGGCGAGCAGTACTTC
j_gene: TRBJ2-3; d_gene: TRBD2; v_gene: TRBV4-2; abundance: few; CDR3aa: CASSQDRAAGVGSDTQYF; CDR3nt: TGTGCCAGCAGCCAAGATCGAGCGGCGGGGGTCGGTTCAGATACGCAGTATTTT
j_gene: TRBJ2-7; d_gene: .; v_gene: TRBV11-3; abundance: few; CDR3aa: CASSLEGTVNEQYF; CDR3nt: TGTGCCAGCAGCTTAGAGGGCACTGTGAACGAGCAGTACTTC
j_gene: TRBJ2-5; d_gene: .; v_gene: TRBV7-9; abundance: .; CDR3aa: CASSFRAVQETQYF; CDR3nt: TGTGCCAGCAGCTTCAGGGCGGTCCAAGAGACCCAGTACTTC
j_gene: TRBJ2-7; d_gene: .; v_gene: TRBV6-6; abundance: .; CDR3aa: CASSTGTLGEQYF; CDR3nt: TGTGCCAGCAGTACCGGGACCCTCGGGGAGCAGTACTTC
j_gene: TRBJ2-3; d_gene: TRBD1; v_gene: TRBV20-1; abundance: .; CDR3aa: CSAQPTGGFGTDTQYF; CDR3nt: TGCAGTGCCCAACCGACAGGGGGCTTTGGTACAGATACGCAGTATTTT
j_gene: TRBJ2-5; d_gene: TRBD2; v_gene: TRBV12-3/TRBV12-4; abundance: few; CDR3aa: CASSPGGPGDQYF; CDR3nt: TGTGCCAGCAGTCCGGGGGGACCTGGTGACCAGTACTTC
j_gene: TRBJ2-7; d_gene: .; v_gene: TRBV27; abundance: .; CDR3aa: CASSPGTKAYEQYF; CDR3nt: TGTGCCAGCAGTCCCGGGACAAAAGCCTACGAGCAGTACTTC
j_gene: TRBJ1-2; d_gene: .; v_gene: TRBV10-3; abundance: many; CDR3aa: CAISESKPFPNYGYTF; CDR3nt: TGTGCCATCAGTGAGTCGAAGCCCTTTCCCAACTATGGCTACACCTTC
j_gene: TRBJ2-7; d_gene: TRBD1; v_gene: TRBV7-6; abundance: .; CDR3aa: CASSLEDRDLHEQYF; CDR3nt: TGTGCCAGCAGCTTAGAGGACAGGGATCTCCACGAGCAGTACTTC
j_gene: TRBJ2-7; d_gene: TRBD1; v_gene: TRBV24-1; abundance: few; CDR3aa: CATRQGSGEQYF; CDR3nt: TGTGCCACCAGACAGGGGTCTGGCGAGCAGTACTTC
j_gene: TRBJ2-5; d_gene: .; v_gene: TRBV5-1; abundance: few; CDR3aa: CASSLAKRPDKYQETQYF; CDR3nt: TGCGCCAGCAGCTTGGCCAAACGGCCAGATAAGTACCAAGAGACCCAGTACTTC
j_gene: TRBJ2-3; d_gene: TRBD2; v_gene: TRBV6-5; abundance: .; CDR3aa: CASSYSSAGGDTQYF; CDR3nt: TGTGCCAGCAGTTACTCTTCGGCGGGAGGAGATACGCAGTATTTT
j_gene: TRBJ2-4; d_gene: TRBD2; v_gene: TRBV20-1; abundance: once; CDR3aa: CSASGREGRGLIIQYF; CDR3nt: TGCAGTGCTAGCGGGAGGGAGGGAAGAGGACTAATCATTCAGTACTTC
j_gene: TRBJ1-4; d_gene: .; v_gene: TRBV20-1; abundance: few; CDR3aa: CSARGGTRRNEKLFF; CDR3nt: TGCAGTGCTAGAGGTGGAACGAGAAGGAATGAAAAACTGTTTTTT
j_gene: TRBJ2-7; d_gene: .; v_gene: TRBV4-1; abundance: few; CDR3aa: CASSQPTRNYEQYF; CDR3nt: TGCGCCAGCAGCCAGCCGACTAGGAACTACGAGCAGTACTTC
j_gene: TRBJ2-7; d_gene: .; v_gene: TRBV18; abundance: .; CDR3aa: CASSPAAAYEQYF; CDR3nt: TGTGCCAGCTCACCAGCGGCAGCCTACGAGCAGTACTTC
j_gene: TRBJ2-5; d_gene: .; v_gene: TRBV6-2/TRBV6-3; abundance: once; CDR3aa: CASSPTQIEETQYF; CDR3nt: TGTGCCAGCAGTCCTACACAGATAGAAGAGACCCAGTACTTC
j_gene: TRBJ2-5; d_gene: TRBD2; v_gene: TRBV6-5; abundance: .; CDR3aa: CASSFDWGGEQYF; CDR3nt: TGTGCCAGCAGCTTTGACTGGGGAGGGGAGCAGTACTTC
j_gene: TRBJ2-3; d_gene: TRBD2; v_gene: TRBV20-1; abundance: .; CDR3aa: CSARLSGGTDTQYF; CDR3nt: TGCAGTGCTAGACTCAGCGGGGGCACAGATACGCAGTATTTT
j_gene: TRBJ1-2; d_gene: TRBD1; v_gene: TRBV5-1; abundance: .; CDR3aa: CASSGDRDIYGYTF; CDR3nt: TGCGCCAGCAGCGGGGACAGGGACATCTATGGCTACACCTTC
j_gene: TRBJ1-6; d_gene: .; v_gene: TRBV7-2; abundance: few; CDR3aa: CASSLGTGGLSPLHF; CDR3nt: TGTGCCAGCAGCTTAGGCACCGGGGGGCTTTCACCCCTCCACTTT
j_gene: TRBJ1-5; d_gene: .; v_gene: TRBV3-1; abundance: .; CDR3aa: CASSHASRDQPQHF; CDR3nt: TGTGCCAGCAGCCACGCCAGCAGGGATCAGCCCCAGCATTTT
j_gene: TRBJ1-5; d_gene: .; v_gene: TRBV20-1; abundance: .; CDR3aa: CSARGGTGHNQPQHF; CDR3nt: TGCAGTGCTAGAGGGGGTACAGGCCATAATCAGCCCCAGCATTTT
j_gene: TRBJ2-2; d_gene: .; v_gene: TRBV21-1; abundance: .; CDR3aa: CAGPGSQHNTGELFF; CDR3nt: TGTGCCGGCCCCGGGTCCCAGCATAACACCGGGGAGCTGTTTTTT
j_gene: TRBJ2-3; d_gene: .; v_gene: TRBV20-1; abundance: .; CDR3aa: CSASVENTDTQYF; CDR3nt: TGCAGTGCTAGTGTAGAAAATACAGATACGCAGTATTTT
j_gene: TRBJ2-6; d_gene: .; v_gene: TRBV6-2/TRBV6-3; abundance: .; CDR3aa: CASVPAGANVLTF; CDR3nt: TGTGCCAGCGTTCCGGCTGGGGCCAACGTCCTGACTTTC
j_gene: TRBJ2-7; d_gene: TRBD2; v_gene: TRBV6-5; abundance: once; CDR3aa: CASSAKRESYEQYF; CDR3nt: TGTGCCAGCAGTGCAAAGCGGGAGAGCTACGAGCAGTACTTC
j_gene: TRBJ2-7; d_gene: TRBD1; v_gene: TRBV6-5; abundance: .; CDR3aa: CASSRTGGPYGQYF; CDR3nt: TGTGCCAGCAGTCGCACAGGGGGACCCTACGGGCAGTACTTC
j_gene: TRBJ2-5; d_gene: .; v_gene: TRBV28; abundance: few; CDR3aa: CASSSQFPGETQYF; CDR3nt: TGTGCCAGCAGTTCCCAATTCCCGGGGGAGACCCAGTACTTC
j_gene: TRBJ2-3; d_gene: TRBD2; v_gene: TRBV20-1; abundance: .; CDR3aa: CSAAPPGLALTDTQYF; CDR3nt: TGCAGTGCCGCCCCTCCGGGACTAGCCCTAACAGATACGCAGTATTTT
j_gene: TRBJ2-4; d_gene: .; v_gene: TRBV4-2; abundance: .; CDR3aa: CASSLRLAKNIQYF; CDR3nt: TGTGCCAGCAGCCTTCGTCTAGCCAAAAACATTCAGTACTTC
j_gene: TRBJ1-2; d_gene: TRBD1; v_gene: TRBV29-1; abundance: few; CDR3aa: CSGGTGTDYGYTF; CDR3nt: TGCAGCGGGGGGACAGGGACTGACTATGGCTACACCTTC
j_gene: TRBJ2-7; d_gene: TRBD1; v_gene: TRBV4-3; abundance: few; CDR3aa: CASSQMGQGVSNEQYF; CDR3nt: TGCGCCAGCAGCCAGATGGGACAGGGGGTGTCCAATGAGCAGTACTTC
j_gene: TRBJ1-2; d_gene: TRBD1; v_gene: TRBV7-2; abundance: .; CDR3aa: CASSFRDSPYGYTF; CDR3nt: TGTGCCAGCAGCTTCAGGGACAGCCCCTATGGCTACACCTTC
j_gene: TRBJ2-3; d_gene: .; v_gene: TRBV5-1; abundance: few; CDR3aa: CASFDSGSTDTQYF; CDR3nt: TGCGCCAGTTTCGACAGCGGAAGCACAGATACGCAGTATTTT
j_gene: TRBJ2-7; d_gene: TRBD1; v_gene: TRBV3-1; abundance: .; CDR3aa: CASSLNRGAYEQYF; CDR3nt: TGTGCCAGCAGCTTGAACAGGGGGGCCTACGAGCAGTACTTC
j_gene: TRBJ2-4; d_gene: TRBD1; v_gene: TRBV28; abundance: few; CDR3aa: CASSFLPGQRNIQYF; CDR3nt: TGTGCCAGCAGTTTCCTCCCGGGACAGAGAAACATTCAGTACTTC
j_gene: TRBJ2-7; d_gene: .; v_gene: TRBV6-6; abundance: .; CDR3aa: CASRTPRGHEQYF; CDR3nt: TGTGCCAGCAGAACTCCTCGGGGCCACGAGCAGTACTTC
j_gene: TRBJ2-3; d_gene: TRBD1; v_gene: TRBV6-6; abundance: .; CDR3aa: CTTEGGQGHKDTQYF; CDR3nt: TGTACCACCGAAGGCGGACAGGGGCACAAAGATACGCAGTATTTT
j_gene: TRBJ1-2; d_gene: TRBD1; v_gene: TRBV9; abundance: few; CDR3aa: CASSPLRGQGNYGYTF; CDR3nt: TGTGCCAGCAGCCCCCTGCGAGGACAGGGTAACTATGGCTACACCTTC
j_gene: TRBJ2-7; d_gene: .; v_gene: TRBV29-1; abundance: .; CDR3aa: CSVEEKGRQHGEQYF; CDR3nt: TGCAGCGTTGAAGAAAAAGGTCGGCAGCATGGGGAGCAGTACTTC
j_gene: TRBJ2-7; d_gene: TRBD1; v_gene: TRBV10-3; abundance: few; CDR3aa: CAISETGYSYEQYF; CDR3nt: TGTGCCATCAGCGAGACAGGGTACTCCTACGAGCAGTACTTC
j_gene: TRBJ2-2; d_gene: TRBD1; v_gene: TRBV14; abundance: once; CDR3aa: CASSKSGTGATGELFF; CDR3nt: TGTGCCAGCAGCAAAAGCGGGACAGGGGCCACCGGGGAGCTGTTTTTT
j_gene: TRBJ2-2; d_gene: .; v_gene: TRBV4-3; abundance: .; CDR3aa: CASSQGPGELFF; CDR3nt: TGCGCCAGCAGCCAAGGACCCGGGGAGCTGTTTTTT
j_gene: TRBJ2-7; d_gene: .; v_gene: TRBV12-3/TRBV12-4; abundance: .; CDR3aa: CASKGYELYF; CDR3nt: TGTGCCAGCAAGGGGTACGAGCTGTACTTC
j_gene: TRBJ2-1; d_gene: .; v_gene: TRBV29-1; abundance: .; CDR3aa: CSSPGLHSYNEQFF; CDR3nt: TGCAGCTCTCCGGGACTTCACTCCTACAATGAGCAGTTCTTC
j_gene: TRBJ2-2; d_gene: TRBD2; v_gene: TRBV24-1; abundance: few; CDR3aa: CATQTSGSTGELFF; CDR3nt: TGTGCCACCCAGACTAGCGGGAGTACCGGGGAGCTGTTTTTT
j_gene: TRBJ1-2; d_gene: .; v_gene: TRBV19; abundance: .; CDR3aa: CASSIAQAVGTLYGYTF; CDR3nt: TGTGCCAGTAGTATCGCGCAGGCAGTAGGAACCCTCTATGGCTACACCTTC
j_gene: TRBJ2-5; d_gene: TRBD1; v_gene: TRBV5-4; abundance: .; CDR3aa: CASSRDRGTPQETQYF; CDR3nt: TGTGCCAGCAGCCGAGACAGGGGGACACCTCAAGAGACCCAGTACTTC
j_gene: TRBJ2-3; d_gene: TRBD1; v_gene: TRBV4-3; abundance: .; CDR3aa: CASSARQGNTDTQYF; CDR3nt: TGCGCCAGCAGCGCCCGACAGGGTAACACAGATACGCAGTATTTT
j_gene: TRBJ2-5; d_gene: .; v_gene: TRBV27; abundance: .; CDR3aa: CASRNRVQETQYF; CDR3nt: TGTGCCAGCAGAAACAGAGTCCAAGAGACCCAGTACTTC